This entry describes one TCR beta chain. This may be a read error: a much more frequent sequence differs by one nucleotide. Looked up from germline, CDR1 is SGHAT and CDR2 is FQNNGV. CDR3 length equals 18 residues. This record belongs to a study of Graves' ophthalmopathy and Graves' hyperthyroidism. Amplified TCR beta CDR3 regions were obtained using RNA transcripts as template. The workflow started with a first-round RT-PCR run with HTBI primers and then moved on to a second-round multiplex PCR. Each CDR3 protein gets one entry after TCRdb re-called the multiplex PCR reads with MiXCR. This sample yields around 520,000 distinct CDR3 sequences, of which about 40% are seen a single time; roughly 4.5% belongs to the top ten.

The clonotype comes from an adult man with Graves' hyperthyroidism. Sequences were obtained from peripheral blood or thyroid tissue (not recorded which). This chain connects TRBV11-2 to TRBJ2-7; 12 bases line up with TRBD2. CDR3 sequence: CASGLVALAGGSSYEQYF. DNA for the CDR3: TGTGCCAGCGGCTTAGTGGCACTAGCGGGAGGATCCTCCTACGAGCAGTACTTC.